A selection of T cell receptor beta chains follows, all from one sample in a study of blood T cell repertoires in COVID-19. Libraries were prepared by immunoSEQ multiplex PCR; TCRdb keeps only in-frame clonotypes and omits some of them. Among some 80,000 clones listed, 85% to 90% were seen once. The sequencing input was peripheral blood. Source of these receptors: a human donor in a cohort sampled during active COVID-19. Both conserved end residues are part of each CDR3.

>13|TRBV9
CASSGGQGDEQYF
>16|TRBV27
CASSPSSPRATGELFF
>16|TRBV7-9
CASSPPASGGLNEQFF
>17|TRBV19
CASSTDTGTGPYNEQFF
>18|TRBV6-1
CASSEASRGQASGNTIYF
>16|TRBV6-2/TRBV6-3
CASSTRLAGNTDTQYF
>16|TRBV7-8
CASSLGSGGYTDTQYF
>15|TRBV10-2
CASRVAGGRTDTQYF
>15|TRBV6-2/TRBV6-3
CASSSEGLIGETQYF
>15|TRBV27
CASDQGGGAEETQYF
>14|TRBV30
CAWSQGWGSTEQFF
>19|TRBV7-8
CASSLMTGTGGGFSQPQHF
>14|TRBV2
CASRAPGRGETQYF
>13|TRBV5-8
CASSYNRQETQYF
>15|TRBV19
CASSLLGTGVNEQFF
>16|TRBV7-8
CASSPKRRPHTGELFF
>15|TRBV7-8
CASSLTPQGTHEQYF
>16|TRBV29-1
CSVGGDSNLSNQPQHF
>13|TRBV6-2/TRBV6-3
CASSYSDGLGQFF
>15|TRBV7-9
CASSSDRVAYNEQFF
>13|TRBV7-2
CASTAGGIGGYTF
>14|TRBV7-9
CASRAGAAQETQYF
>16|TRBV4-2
CASSQGNSLSRDTQYF
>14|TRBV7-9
CASSFMGTGDEQYF
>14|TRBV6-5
CASKKDGASYEQYF
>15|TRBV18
CASSPLDTVNTEAFF
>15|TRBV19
CASSIPGTSLGEQFF
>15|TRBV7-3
CASSLTQASYNEQFF
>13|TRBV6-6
CASQDGQNTEAFF
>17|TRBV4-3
CASSQRATSRYTGELFF
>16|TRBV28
CASSSRSSGSYNEQFF
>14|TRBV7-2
CASSLWTSDYEQYF
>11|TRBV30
CASVSGNTIYF
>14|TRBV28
CASSTPDRANEQYF
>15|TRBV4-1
CASTAEAGGYNEQFF
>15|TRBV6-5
CASSYSNRAESPLHF
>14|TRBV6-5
CASNPRGGTGELFF
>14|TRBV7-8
CASSFDLSGNTIYF
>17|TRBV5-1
CASSFSSGKSGNQPQHF
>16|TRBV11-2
CASSLMPTGTSYEQYF
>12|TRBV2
CASSDESETQYF
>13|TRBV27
CASSSDRGFGYTF
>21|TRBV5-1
CASSPRGLAGGSMASTDTQYF
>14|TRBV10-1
CASSESRRGYGYTF
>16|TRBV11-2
CASSLGEGRNTGELFF
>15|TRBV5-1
CASSLPGSGNEKLFF
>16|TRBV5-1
CASSSSLGRATDTQYF